The 3 T cell receptor beta chains below were found in one sample sequenced in a study of human T cells and chemical hapten exposure. The time point was: patch test 3, about 24 weeks after DPC sensitization. Regarding treatment: therapeutic diphenylcyclopropenone sensitization with weekly scalp DPC. TCRdb itself ran the RACE reads through MiXCR, one entry per CDR3 protein. The repertoire includes roughly 200,000 distinct CDR3 sequences, under 25% of them detected once, and roughly 2.5% sits in the top ten. The source material was whole blood, sampled in connection with sensitization to the hapten diphenylcyclopropenone (DPC). All receptors derive from a woman in her thirties or forties with alopecia areata. Some clones in this sample may be carry-over from other donors' samples.

This clonotype was counted many times. The chain couples TRBV29-1 to TRBJ2-3, with TRBD2 as a possible D gene (6 bases). The V gene lost 4 bases and the J gene lost 6 bases, with 8 bases spanning the gap. Germline loops: CDR1 SQVTM, CDR2 ANQGSEA. The CDR3 totals 11 residues. Here the CDR3 DNA reads TGCAGCGTTGCCAGCGGGGATACGCAGTATTTT. This gives the protein CSVASGDTQYF.

The CDR3 DNA sequence: TGTGCCAGCCCTAGCGGGGTGGGTGAGCAGTACTTC. As protein: CASPSGVGEQYF. The chain couples TRBV28 to TRBJ2-7; TRBD2 matches at 9 bases. CDR3 length equals 12 residues. CDR1 is MDHEN, CDR2 SYDVKM, per germline. V was clipped by 8 bases and J by 7 bases; unmatched bases: 6.

This clonotype was detected only a few times. V is TRBV5-6 and J is TRBJ2-6, with TRBD2 identical over 7 bases. V shed 9 bases, J shed 0 bases, and the junction held 6 bases outside the gene matches. Looked up from germline, CDR1 is SGHDT and CDR2 is YYEEEE. The CDR3 totals 15 residues. The CDR3 spells CATREGISGANVLTF. The CDR3 DNA follows: TGTGCCACCAGGGAGGGGATCTCTGGGGCCAACGTCCTGACTTTC.